The 28 T cell receptor beta chains listed next were all sequenced from one sample in a study of CD8 T cells in ankylosing spondylitis. MiXCR, applied by TCRdb to the 5' RACE reads, yields one record per CDR3 protein. This table has around 130,000 distinct CDR3 sequences, roughly 6.6% appearing once. Sequencing input: blood, either unsorted or a sorted T cell fraction (not recorded which). The source is a male donor with ankylosing spondylitis or in good health (not recorded which).

The rearrangement joins TRBV29-1 to TRBJ2-2, with D possibly TRBD1 on 5 matching bases. The CDR3 contains 15 residues. Trimming stripped 3 bases from V and 4 bases from J, with 15 bases between. Germline CDR1 is SQVTM and CDR2 is ANQGSEA. This CDR3 is CSVDLGQGGTGELFF. CDR3 bases: TGCAGCGTTGATTTAGGCCAGGGCGGCACCGGGGAGCTGTTTTTT.

This clonotype showed up many times. The genes are TRBV20-1 and TRBJ2-3; 11 nucleotides align to TRBD2. The germline CDR1 and CDR2 sequences are DFQATT and SNEGSKA (reference sequence). CDR3 length: 15 residues. V lost 3 bases, J lost 3 bases, and 5 bases stayed unmatched. CDR3 protein: CSASRVAGGTDTQYF. The CDR3 DNA is TGCAGTGCTAGCCGGGTAGCGGGAGGGACAGATACGCAGTATTTT.

This clonotype was recorded many times. This CDR3 is CASSFGSGEKLFF. In DNA, the CDR3 is TGTGCCAGCAGCTTCGGGAGCGGTGAAAAACTGTTTTTT. V gene TRBV7-3 combines with J gene TRBJ1-4; no firm D call. The CDR3 spans 13 residues. The V and J ends lost 3 bases and 7 bases respectively, with 9 bases between them. The germline gives CDR1 SGHTA, CDR2 FQGTGA. The entire variable domain, with the rest obtained from reference TRBV7-3 and TRBJ1-4, is as follows: GAGVSQTPSNKVTEKGKYVELRCDPISGHTALYWYRQSLGQGPEFLIYFQGTGAADDSGLPNDRFFAVRPEGSVSTLKIQRTERGDSAVYLCASSFGSGEKLFFGSGTQLSVL.

This clonotype showed up many times. J is TRBJ1-5 and V is TRBV20-1, with a possible D match to TRBD1 (5 bases). The CDR3 extends over 17 amino acids. Trimming pared 2 bases from V and 0 bases from J, leaving 17 bases between. Germline V gene sequence: CDR1 DFQATT, CDR2 SNEGSKA (reference sequence). DNA for the CDR3: TGCAGTGCTAGACTAGACCAGGGAACTCTTAGCAATCAGCCCCAGCATTTT. It yields the protein CSARLDQGTLSNQPQHF.

Ten or more counts support this clonotype. The chain links TRBV7-3 to TRBJ1-6; D gene ambiguous. V was shortened by 4 bases and J by 4 bases, with 5 bases between the two germline ends. CDR1 SGHTA and CDR2 FQGTGA come from the germline V gene. CDR3 length: 13 amino acids. The CDR3 sequence: CASSSLYNSPLHF. The CDR3 DNA follows: TGTGCCAGCAGCTCACTGTATAATTCACCCCTCCACTTT.

This clonotype appeared many times. V and J are TRBV5-5 and TRBJ2-1; D may correspond to TRBD1 or TRBD2 (5 bases each). Germline CDR1 and CDR2: SGHKS and YYEKEE (reference sequence). There are 12 residues in the CDR3. V lost 8 bases and J lost 9, with 15 bases in between. The CDR3 reads CARREGVIEQFF. CDR3 coding DNA: TGTGCCAGGAGGGAAGGGGTGATTGAGCAGTTCTTC.

This clonotype came up a few times. The chain is built from TRBV3-1 and TRBJ1-2; D not certain. CDR1 LGHDT and CDR2 YNNKEL come from the germline V gene (reference sequence). Trimming shortened V by 0 bases and J by 0 bases, and 8 bases separated the two germline ends. The CDR3 length is 15 residues. Written as DNA, the CDR3 is TGTGCCAGCAGCCAAGATCGACATTCTAACTATGGCTACACCTTC. This translates into CASSQDRHSNYGYTF.

This chain uses TRBV11-2 with TRBJ2-2, with D tentatively TRBD2 (7 bases). Germline values: CDR1 SGHAT, CDR2 FQNNGV. Trimming removed 5 bases at V and 1 base at J, with 20 bases between. The CDR3 contains 18 residues. The CDR3 protein is CASSLLRRGGLNTGELFF. DNA for the CDR3: TGTGCCAGCAGCCTCCTGCGGCGCGGGGGCCTGAACACCGGGGAGCTGTTTTTT.

This clonotype came up many times. This sequence joins TRBV2 and TRBJ1-6; 11 nucleotides line up with TRBD1. The CDR3 contains 16 residues. In germline, CDR1 is SNHLY, CDR2 FYNNEI. V shed 3 bases and J 4 bases; nucleotides not matched to a gene: 2. CDR3: CASSDGDRGYNSPLHF. The CDR3 DNA reads as TGTGCCAGCAGTGACGGGGACAGGGGGTATAATTCACCCCTCCACTTT.

This clonotype has a count of ten or more. This rearrangement joins TRBV27 to TRBJ2-2; tentative D call: TRBD1 (6 bases). Between the trimmed V and J ends, which lost 5 bases and 1 base, there was a span of 11 bases. The CDR3 consists of 15 residues. Germline CDR1 and CDR2: MNHEY and SMNVEV (reference sequence). The CDR3 DNA follows: TGTGCCAGCAGTAAACAGGGTCGGAACACCGGGGAGCTGTTTTTT. It encodes CASSKQGRNTGELFF.

Many counts were recorded for this clonotype. As DNA, the CDR3 is TGCGCCAGCAGCTTGGTTCTAGCGGGCACAGATACGCAGTATTTT. This sequence encodes CASSLVLAGTDTQYF. The chain employs TRBV5-1 and TRBJ2-3; the match to TRBD2 covers 7 bases. J lost 1 base, V lost 0 bases, and 2 bases had no gene match. CDR3 length: 15 amino acids. CDR1 SGHRS and CDR2 YFSETQ come from the germline V gene.

There are many counts of this clonotype. This chain links TRBV6-1 with TRBJ1-4; 8 bases agree with TRBD1. J lost 7 bases, V lost 6 bases, and 7 bases had no gene match. The CDR3 has 14 amino acids. Germline CDR1 MNHNS, CDR2 SASEGT. CDR3 sequence reads: CASRQTGVVEKLFF. For the CDR3, the DNA is TGTGCCAGCAGACAGACAGGGGTCGTTGAAAAACTGTTTTTT.

This clonotype was counted many times. The chain links TRBV5-1 to TRBJ2-1; 9 bases match TRBD1. Trimming removed 4 bases from V and 1 base from J; junction bases left unmatched: 0. The V gene's germline CDR1 is SGHRS and CDR2 YFSETQ. The CDR3 contains 14 residues. The CDR3 DNA reads as TGCGCCAGCAGCGGACAGGGGTCCTACAATGAGCAGTTCTTC. It encodes CASSGQGSYNEQFF.

This clonotype was recorded at least ten times. The rearrangement uses TRBV7-3 and TRBJ2-4, with D perhaps TRBD1 or TRBD2 (5 bases each). CDR1 is SGHTA and CDR2 is FQGTGA in the germline V gene. V lost 5 bases to trimming and J lost 5 bases, with 16 bases between them. The CDR3 has 15 amino acids. The CDR3, as DNA: TGTGCCAGCAGCCAACAGGCCCTGGGGGAAAACATTCAGTACTTC. This codes for CASSQQALGENIQYF.

This clonotype was seen repeatedly, ten times or more. This chain connects TRBV24-1 to TRBJ2-3; D might be TRBD1 (5 bases). V was pared by 5 bases and J by 3 bases, with 17 bases between. Germline-derived CDR1 and CDR2 are KGHDR and SFDVKD. This CDR3 comprises 16 residues. The CDR3 protein is CATSGPGQGGTDTQYF. CDR3 DNA sequence: TGTGCCACCAGTGGCCCTGGCCAGGGTGGGACAGATACGCAGTATTTT.

This clonotype came up many times. The V and J genes are TRBV29-1 and TRBJ2-3; 9 nucleotides align to TRBD1. This CDR3 contains 15 residues. In germline, CDR1 is SQVTM, CDR2 ANQGSEA. The trim removed 4 bases at V and 4 bases at J, leaving 9 bases unmatched. DNA for the CDR3: TGCAGCGTTGTTTCCGGGACAGGGTCGGCAGATACGCAGTATTTT. Its translation: CSVVSGTGSADTQYF.

This clonotype was recorded at least ten times. The J gene is TRBJ2-2, the V gene TRBV25-1; D gene ambiguous. V was trimmed by 2 bases and J by 1 base, leaving 5 bases between them. The germline V gene encodes CDR1 MGHDK and CDR2 SYGVNS. The CDR3 covers 14 residues. The CDR3 nucleotides read TGTGCCAGCAGTGAACACGGGAACACCGGGGAGCTGTTTTTT. Protein product: CASSEHGNTGELFF.

There are many counts of this clonotype. This chain joins TRBV5-1 and TRBJ1-1, with 7 nucleotides matching TRBD1. The CDR3 is 14 residues long. Germline trimming cut 4 bases from V and 6 bases from J; bases unmatched to any gene: 9. CDR1 is SGHRS, CDR2 YFSETQ, per germline. The CDR3 sequence is CASSGRQGGSEAFF. The CDR3 DNA follows: TGCGCCAGCAGCGGGAGACAGGGTGGCTCTGAAGCTTTCTTT.

At least ten counts were recorded for this clonotype. The chain carries TRBV4-1 and TRBJ2-1; 10 nucleotides agree with TRBD2. Germline V gene data show CDR1 as MGHRA and CDR2 as YSYEKL. The length of the CDR3 is 17 residues. J lost 9 bases, V lost 4 bases, and 15 bases had no gene match. CDR3 sequence reads: CASSPTPTSGIGSEQFF. Written as DNA, the CDR3 is TGCGCCAGCAGCCCAACCCCAACTAGCGGGATAGGAAGTGAGCAGTTCTTC.

There are many counts of this clonotype. The chain joins TRBV7-2 to TRBJ2-1; D might be TRBD1 (7 bases). CDR1 is SGHTA, CDR2 FQGNSA, per germline. The V gene lost 5 bases and the J gene lost 4 bases, with 15 bases spanning the gap. The CDR3 is 15 residues long. The CDR3 sequence is CASSPSGGRYNEQFF. CDR3 in DNA: TGTGCCAGCAGCCCATCAGGGGGGAGGTACAATGAGCAGTTCTTC.

This clonotype has at least ten counts. The rearrangement links TRBV12-3 or TRBV12-4 to TRBJ1-1; no clear D. CDR3 length: 13 residues. Trimming pared 7 bases from V and 0 bases from J, leaving 9 bases between. The CDR3 DNA reads as TGTGCCAGCACCCTCCAGATGAACACTGAAGCTTTCTTT. This codes for CASTLQMNTEAFF.

This clonotype was recorded many times. The rearrangement joins TRBV20-1 to TRBJ2-5; D may be TRBD1 (6 bases). Per the germline V gene, CDR1 is DFQATT and CDR2 is SNEGSKA (reference sequence). The V and J ends lost 6 bases and 7 bases respectively, with 15 bases between them. There are 12 residues in the CDR3. The CDR3 DNA is TGCAGTGCCAGGGGACCCCTCCTGACCCAGTACTTC. This codes for CSARGPLLTQYF.

The V and J genes are TRBV5-1 and TRBJ2-1; D is undetermined. Germline V gene lookup returns CDR1 SGHRS and CDR2 YFSETQ. V was trimmed by 5 bases and J by 10 bases, leaving 13 bases between them. The CDR3 extends over 12 amino acids. The CDR3 nucleotides are TGCGCCAGCAGATATTGGACGGAGGAGCAGTTCTTC. Encoded protein: CASRYWTEEQFF.

This clonotype appeared a few times. The V gene is TRBV11-2, the J gene TRBJ1-3; D is ambiguous. This CDR3 contains 14 residues. CDR1 and CDR2 (germline): SGHAT, FQNNGV. Trimming shortened V by 5 bases and J by 3 bases, and 11 bases separated the two germline ends. The CDR3 sequence is CASSLFIGGNTIYF. CDR3 sequence (DNA): TGTGCCAGCAGCCTGTTTATAGGTGGAAACACCATATATTTT. The full variable domain, its missing parts supplied by reference TRBV11-2 and TRBJ1-3, is EAGVAQSPRYKIIEKRQSVAFWCNPISGHATLYWYQQILGQGPKLLIQFQNNGVVDDSQLPKDRFSAERLKGVDSTLKIQPAKLEDSAVYLCASSLFIGGNTIYFGEGSWLTVV.

This clonotype was counted at least ten times. The rearrangement joins TRBV7-2 to TRBJ2-7; a possible D gene is TRBD1 (6 bases). Germline lookup yields CDR1 SGHTA and CDR2 FQGNSA. V lost 6 bases, J lost 7 bases, and 10 bases lay in between. This CDR3 region has 11 residues. The CDR3 DNA is TGTGCCAGCAGTTCAGGGGTTGAGCAGTACTTC. Translated: CASSSGVEQYF.

This clonotype was counted at least ten times. This chain connects TRBV5-1 to TRBJ2-7; D possibly matches TRBD1 or TRBD2 (5 bases each). CDR1 is SGHRS, CDR2 YFSETQ, per germline. CDR3 size: 15 residues. Trimming left V 4 bases short and J 0 bases short, with 14 bases between. The CDR3 sequence is CASSTGTAYSYEQYF. CDR3 nucleotides: TGCGCCAGCAGCACTGGGACGGCGTACTCCTACGAGCAGTACTTC.

The sample holds many counts of this clonotype. The chain recombines TRBV29-1 with TRBJ2-1; D not resolved. Trimming took 4 bases from V and 7 from J, leaving 17 bases between them. The CDR3 runs to 14 residues. Per the germline V gene, CDR1 is SQVTM and CDR2 is ANQGSEA. The CDR3 coding sequence is TGCAGCGTTGGGGTGCGGCCGTCCGGGAATGAGCAGTTCTTC. Translated, it gives CSVGVRPSGNEQFF.

This clonotype was observed at least ten times. The chain links TRBV11-1 to TRBJ2-1, with D maybe TRBD2 (5 bases). Germline values: CDR1 SGHAT, CDR2 FQDESV (reference sequence). The CDR3 loop spans 15 amino acids. The V gene lost 3 bases and the J gene lost 0 bases, with 9 bases spanning the gap. This CDR3 reads CASSFYRDSYNEQFF. CDR3 DNA sequence: TGTGCCAGCAGCTTTTACCGGGACTCCTACAATGAGCAGTTCTTC. Drawing the rest from reference TRBV11-1 and TRBJ2-1, the complete variable domain is EAEVAQSPRYKITEKSQAVAFWCDPISGHATLYWYRQILGQGPELLVQFQDESVVDDSQLPKDRFSAERLKGVDSTLKIQPAELGDSAMYLCASSFYRDSYNEQFFGPGTRLTVL.